Shown below are 21 T cell receptor beta chains from a single sample sequenced in a study of shared clonotypes between healthy human individuals. Libraries were prepared by immunoSEQ multiplex PCR; TCRdb keeps only in-frame clonotypes and omits some of them. The sample holds 740,000 or so clones, around 78% seen once. The sequenced sample was memory CD4+ T cells sorted from blood. Subset of the sample: CD45RA-negative fraction. The origin of the receptors is a woman aged 25-40 years in good health.

Only a few counts were recorded for this clone. The V gene is TRBV29-1, the J gene TRBJ1-1; D gene uncertain. V lost 0 bases and J 1 base, leaving 6 bases between the germline ends. This CDR3 spans 13 amino acids. Germline CDR1 is SQVTM and CDR2 is ANQGSEA. As DNA, the CDR3 is TGCAGCGTTGAAGATGGGAGGAACACTGAAGCTTTCTTT. Translation: CSVEDGRNTEAFF.

The chain combines TRBV29-1 with TRBJ1-4; TRBD1 agrees at 7 bases. This CDR3 is 14 amino acids long. Germline V gives CDR1 SQVTM, CDR2 ANQGSEA. V dropped 7 bases and J dropped 7; count of bases not matched to a gene: 12. The CDR3 loop is CSARGGDSGEKLFF. In DNA, the CDR3 is TGCAGCGCACGTGGCGGGGACAGTGGTGAAAAACTGTTTTTT.

This rearrangement joins TRBV4-1 to TRBJ2-3, with 7 bases identical to TRBD2. The CDR3 length is 18 residues. Germline lookup yields CDR1 MGHRA and CDR2 YSYEKL. J was trimmed by 5 bases and V by 1 base; bases with no gene match: 15. The CDR3 sequence: CASSQGPVWMLAGDTQYF. CDR3 nucleotide sequence: TGCGCCAGCAGCCAAGGTCCTGTGTGGATGTTAGCGGGAGATACGCAGTATTTT.

The chain combines TRBV18 with TRBJ2-7; 10 bases agree with TRBD2. The CDR3 covers 14 residues. Germline trimming cut 3 bases from V and 5 bases from J; bases unmatched to any gene: 4. Germline assignment: CDR1 KGHSH and CDR2 LQKENI. The CDR3 bases are TGTGCCAGCTCACCGGGACTAGCGTCAAACGAGCAGTACTTC. It codes for CASSPGLASNEQYF.

In its sample, this clone was seen a few times. The V and J genes are TRBV28 and TRBJ1-5; TRBD1 matches 8 bases. Germline V gives CDR1 MDHEN, CDR2 SYDVKM. J gave up 6 bases and V 6 bases, and 10 bases lay outside the gene matches. This CDR3 is 15 amino acids long. CDR3 sequence (DNA): TGTGCCAGCAGCAGGACGACAGGGGCGGTTCAGCCCCAGCATTTT. Translated, it gives CASSRTTGAVQPQHF.

The chain employs TRBV4-2 and TRBJ2-3; 11 bases are shared with TRBD2. This CDR3 region has 15 residues. The V segment lost 4 bases and the J segment 5 bases; nucleotides outside the gene matches: 5. The germline gives CDR1 LGHNA, CDR2 YNFKEQ. The CDR3 reads CASSPTSGSGDTQYF. The CDR3 bases are TGTGCCAGCAGCCCCACTAGCGGGAGTGGAGATACGCAGTATTTT.

The CDR3 sequence: CASGYVNTEAFF. For the CDR3, the DNA is TGTGCCAGCGGGTATGTGAACACTGAAGCTTTCTTT. The chain uses TRBV2 and TRBJ1-1; no firm D call. The V gene lost 8 bases and the J gene lost 0 bases, with 7 bases spanning the gap. The germline V gene encodes CDR1 SNHLY and CDR2 FYNNEI. CDR3 length: 12 amino acids.

This clone came up once. This chain joins TRBV19 and TRBJ2-7, with D perhaps assigned TRBD1 or TRBD2 (5 bases each). The CDR3 has 13 amino acids. Germline assignment: CDR1 LNHDA and CDR2 SQIVND (reference sequence). Trimming took 9 bases from V and 5 from J, leaving 17 bases between them. CDR3 amino acids: CASAPRGPNEQYF. In DNA, the CDR3 is TGTGCCAGCGCCCCGAGGGGACCCAACGAGCAGTACTTC.

This chain links TRBV5-1 with TRBJ2-1; 8 bases fit TRBD2. The germline gives CDR1 SGHRS, CDR2 YFSETQ. Unmatched junction bases numbered 9, after V lost 4 bases and J lost 6 bases. This CDR3 contains 15 residues. CDR3 sequence: CASSRAGAERNEQFF. The CDR3 coding sequence is TGCGCCAGCAGCCGAGCGGGAGCGGAGCGCAATGAGCAGTTCTTC.

The chain has TRBV5-5 and TRBJ1-2; TRBD1 is a possible D gene (6 bases). Trimming pared 4 bases from V and 3 bases from J, leaving 16 bases between. The CDR3 extends over 15 amino acids. The germline gives CDR1 SGHKS, CDR2 YYEKEE (reference sequence). The CDR3 nucleotides read TGTGCCAGCAGCCCGGGCTGGACAGAGTACTATGGCTACACCTTC. Its translation: CASSPGWTEYYGYTF.

The J gene is TRBJ2-3, the V gene TRBV5-1; D possibly corresponds to TRBD2 (5 bases). The CDR3 has 16 residues. V lost 4 bases and J 0 bases, leaving 15 bases between the germline ends. Germline-derived CDR1 and CDR2 are SGHRS and YFSETQ. CDR3 sequence reads: CASSSGLWGSTDTQYF. DNA of the CDR3: TGCGCCAGCAGCAGCGGACTTTGGGGTAGCACAGATACGCAGTATTTT.

V and J are TRBV5-4 and TRBJ2-1, with TRBD2 as a possible D gene (6 bases). V lost 5 bases and J lost 6, with 24 bases in between. Germline assignment: CDR1 SGHNT and CDR2 YYREEE (reference sequence). CDR3 size: 17 residues. The CDR3: CASSKGGTTLLFNEQFF. CDR3 nucleotide sequence: TGTGCCAGCAGTAAAGGAGGGACCACCCTGCTATTCAATGAGCAGTTCTTC.

This sequence joins TRBV4-2 and TRBJ2-2; 10 bases fit TRBD2. The CDR3 contains 17 residues. Trimming took 5 bases from V and 2 from J; bases not matched to a gene: 8. Germline CDR1 and CDR2: LGHNA and YNFKEQ. The CDR3 is CASSETSGTRNTGELFF. Here the CDR3 DNA reads TGTGCCAGCAGCGAAACTAGCGGGACTCGTAACACCGGGGAGCTGTTTTTT.

This chain joins TRBV5-1 and TRBJ2-2, with 10 bases aligning to TRBD2. The CDR3 loop spans 15 amino acids. V lost 2 bases, J lost 6 bases, and 4 bases stayed unmatched. Germline V gene sequence: CDR1 SGHRS, CDR2 YFSETQ. In nucleotides, the CDR3 is TGCGCCAGCAGCTTAGCGGGAGGGGTCTCCGGGGAGCTGTTTTTT. Translation gives CASSLAGGVSGELFF.

V usage is TRBV7-9 and J usage is TRBJ2-5, with 8 bases identical to TRBD2. V lost 5 bases, J lost 3 bases, and 8 bases stayed unmatched. Germline V lookup: CDR1 SEHNR, CDR2 FQNEAQ (reference sequence). This CDR3 comprises 15 residues. CDR3 bases: TGTGCCAGCAGCGCCGGGACTAGTGCCGAAGAGACCCAGTACTTC. Residues: CASSAGTSAEETQYF.

The J gene is TRBJ2-7, the V gene TRBV28; 7 bases are a match to TRBD1. Germline V gene sequence: CDR1 MDHEN, CDR2 SYDVKM. V shed 5 bases, J shed 6 bases, and the junction held 7 bases outside the gene matches. The CDR3 has 13 amino acids. The CDR3 is CASSKDRVGEQYF. In DNA, the CDR3 is TGTGCCAGCAGTAAAGACAGGGTAGGCGAGCAGTACTTC.

CDR3 nucleotides: TGTGCCAGCAGTCAACAGGGGTCAGGGCAAGAGACCCAGTACTTC. This encodes CASSQQGSGQETQYF. The chain uses TRBV28 and TRBJ2-5, with TRBD1 matching over 7 bases. J gave up 2 bases and V 5 bases, and 8 bases lay outside the gene matches. The CDR3 runs to 15 residues. Per the germline V gene, CDR1 is MDHEN and CDR2 is SYDVKM. The full variable domain, its missing parts supplied by reference TRBV28 and TRBJ2-5, is DVKVTQSSRYLVKRTGEKVFLECVQDMDHENMFWYRQDPGLGLRLIYFSYDVKMKEKGDIPEGYSVSREKKERFSLILESASTNQTSMYLCASSQQGSGQETQYFGPGTRLLVL.

The chain recombines TRBV11-2 with TRBJ2-3, with D possibly matching TRBD2 (5 bases). V was trimmed by 6 bases and J by 2 bases, leaving 9 bases between them. Germline CDR1 is SGHAT and CDR2 is FQNNGV. The CDR3 contains 13 residues. The CDR3 DNA reads TGTGCCAGCAGTCAGAGGGACACAGATACGCAGTATTTT. The encoded protein is CASSQRDTDTQYF.

The V and J genes are TRBV4-1 and TRBJ2-2; D may be TRBD2 (5 bases). The CDR3 is made up of 15 amino acids. Germline CDR1 and CDR2: MGHRA and YSYEKL. V shed 3 bases and J shed 4 bases, with 12 bases lying between them. Here the CDR3 DNA reads TGCGCCAGCAGCCATTTGGGAGTGCGCACCGGGGAGCTGTTTTTT. Encoded protein: CASSHLGVRTGELFF.

The chain recombines TRBV4-1 with TRBJ1-3, with a tentative D call TRBD1 (6 bases). Trimming shortened V by 1 base and J by 2 bases, and 18 bases separated the two germline ends. Germline V gene sequence: CDR1 MGHRA, CDR2 YSYEKL. This CDR3 spans 18 amino acids. The CDR3: CASSQGMVRGTTGNTIYF. CDR3 bases: TGCGCCAGCAGCCAAGGGATGGTCAGGGGCACCACTGGAAACACCATATATTTT.

V usage is TRBV7-2 and J usage is TRBJ2-1; D is possibly TRBD2 (5 bases). The CDR3 contains 14 residues. V lost 2 bases and J lost 8, with 13 bases in between. CDR1 and CDR2 (germline): SGHTA, FQGNSA. CDR3 bases: TGTGCCAGCAGCTTATACGGCGGGTATGATGAGCAGTTCTTC. Its protein product is CASSLYGGYDEQFF.